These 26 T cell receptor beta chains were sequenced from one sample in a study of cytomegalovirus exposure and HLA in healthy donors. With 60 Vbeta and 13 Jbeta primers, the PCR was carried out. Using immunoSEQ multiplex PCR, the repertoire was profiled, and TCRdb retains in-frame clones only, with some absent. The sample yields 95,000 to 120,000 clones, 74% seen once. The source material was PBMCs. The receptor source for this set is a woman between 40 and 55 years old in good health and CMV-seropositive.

The CDR3 DNA follows: TGCGCCAGCAGCGGCCGGGACAGGGTCCACACTGAAGCTTTCTTT. This codes for CASSGRDRVHTEAFF. The genes are TRBV5-1 and TRBJ1-1; 9 nucleotides line up with TRBD1. Germline V gene data show CDR1 as SGHRS and CDR2 as YFSETQ. The CDR3 extends over 15 amino acids. Trimming removed 4 bases from V and 3 bases from J; junction bases left unmatched: 7.

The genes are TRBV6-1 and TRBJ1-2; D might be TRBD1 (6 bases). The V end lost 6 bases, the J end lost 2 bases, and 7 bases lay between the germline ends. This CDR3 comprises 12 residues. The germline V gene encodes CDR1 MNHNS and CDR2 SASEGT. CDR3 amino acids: CASRTGNYGYTF. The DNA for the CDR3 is TGTGCCAGCAGGACAGGAAACTATGGCTACACCTTC.

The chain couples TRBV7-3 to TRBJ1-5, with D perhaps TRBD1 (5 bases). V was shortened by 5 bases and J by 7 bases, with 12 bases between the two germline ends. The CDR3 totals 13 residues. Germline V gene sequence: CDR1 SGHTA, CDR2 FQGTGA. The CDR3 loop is CASSAQGGQPQHF. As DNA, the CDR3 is TGTGCCAGCAGCGCCCAGGGCGGCCAGCCCCAGCATTTT.

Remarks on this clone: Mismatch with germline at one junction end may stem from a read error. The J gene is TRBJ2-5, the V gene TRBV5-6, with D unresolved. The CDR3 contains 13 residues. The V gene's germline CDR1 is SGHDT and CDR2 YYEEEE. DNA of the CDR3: TGCGCCAGCTTCCCGTACGGCCAAGAGACCCAGTACTTC. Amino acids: CASFPYGQETQYF. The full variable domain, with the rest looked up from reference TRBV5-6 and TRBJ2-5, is DAGVTQSPTHLIKTRGQQVTLRCSPKSGHDTVSWYQQALGQGPQFIFQYYEEEERQRGNFPDRFSGHQFPNYSSELNVNALLLGDSALYLCASFPYGQETQYFGPGTRLLVL.

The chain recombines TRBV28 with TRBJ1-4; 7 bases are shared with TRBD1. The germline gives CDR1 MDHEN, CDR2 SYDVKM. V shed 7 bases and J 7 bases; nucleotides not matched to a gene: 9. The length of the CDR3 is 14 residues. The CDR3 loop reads CASIPTGNSEKLFF. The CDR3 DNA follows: TGTGCCAGCATCCCGACAGGGAATAGTGAAAAACTGTTTTTT.

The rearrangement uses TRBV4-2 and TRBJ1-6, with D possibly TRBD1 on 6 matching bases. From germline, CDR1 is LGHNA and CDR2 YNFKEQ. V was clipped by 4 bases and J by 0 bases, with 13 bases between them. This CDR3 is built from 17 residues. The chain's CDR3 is CASSPNRQVSYNSPLHF. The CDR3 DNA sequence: TGTGCCAGCAGCCCCAATCGACAGGTCTCCTATAATTCACCCCTCCACTTT.

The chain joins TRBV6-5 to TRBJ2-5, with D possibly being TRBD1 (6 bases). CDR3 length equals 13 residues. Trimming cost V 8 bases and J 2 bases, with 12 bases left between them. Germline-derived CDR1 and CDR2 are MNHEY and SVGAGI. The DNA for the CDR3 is TGTGCCAGCGCCCGGACAGTTCAAGAGACCCAGTACTTC. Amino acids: CASARTVQETQYF.

The CDR3 DNA reads TGTGCCACCAAGAACTCTAACTATGGCTACACCTTC. This encodes CATKNSNYGYTF. The rearrangement joins TRBV15 to TRBJ1-2, with unresolved D. This CDR3 contains 12 residues. Trimming pared 7 bases from V and 0 bases from J, leaving 6 bases between. From germline, CDR1 is LNHNV and CDR2 YYDKDF (reference sequence).

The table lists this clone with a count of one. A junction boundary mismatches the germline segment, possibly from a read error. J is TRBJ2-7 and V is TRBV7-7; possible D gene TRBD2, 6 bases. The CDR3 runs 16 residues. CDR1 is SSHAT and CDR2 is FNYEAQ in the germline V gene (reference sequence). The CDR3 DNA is TGTGCTAGCAGCTTAGAGGTCCCCGGGAGAACGGACGAGCAGTACTTC. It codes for CASSLEVPGRTDEQYF.

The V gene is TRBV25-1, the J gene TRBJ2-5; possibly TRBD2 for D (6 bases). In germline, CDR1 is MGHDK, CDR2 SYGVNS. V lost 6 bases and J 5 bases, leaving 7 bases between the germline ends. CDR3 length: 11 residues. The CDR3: CASRGGETQYF. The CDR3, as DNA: TGTGCCAGCAGAGGAGGGGAGACCCAGTACTTC. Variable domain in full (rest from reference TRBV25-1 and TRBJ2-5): EADIYQTPRYLVIGTGKKITLECSQTMGHDKMYWYQQDPGMELHLIHYSYGVNSTEKGDLSSESTVSRIRTEHFPLTLESARPSHTSQYLCASRGGETQYFGPGTRLLVL.

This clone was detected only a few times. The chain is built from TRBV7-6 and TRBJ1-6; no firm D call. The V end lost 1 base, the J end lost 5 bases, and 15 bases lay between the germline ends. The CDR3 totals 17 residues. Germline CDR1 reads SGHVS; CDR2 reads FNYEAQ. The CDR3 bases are TGTGCCAGCAGCTTAGGGCTGGGCTGGTACGATAATTCACCCCTCCACTTT. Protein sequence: CASSLGLGWYDNSPLHF. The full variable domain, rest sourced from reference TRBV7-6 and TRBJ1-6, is GAGVSQSPRYKVTKRGQDVALRCDPISGHVSLYWYRQALGQGPEFLTYFNYEAQQDKSGLPNDRFSAERPEGSISTLTIQRTEQRDSAMYRCASSLGLGWYDNSPLHFGNGTRLTVT.

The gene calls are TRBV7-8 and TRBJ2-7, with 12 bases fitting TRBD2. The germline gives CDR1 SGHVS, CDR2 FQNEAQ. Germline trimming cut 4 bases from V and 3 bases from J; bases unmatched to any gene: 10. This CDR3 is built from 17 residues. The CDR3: CASSSDWTSGTLYEQYF. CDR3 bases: TGTGCCAGCAGCTCCGATTGGACTAGCGGGACTCTCTACGAGCAGTACTTC.

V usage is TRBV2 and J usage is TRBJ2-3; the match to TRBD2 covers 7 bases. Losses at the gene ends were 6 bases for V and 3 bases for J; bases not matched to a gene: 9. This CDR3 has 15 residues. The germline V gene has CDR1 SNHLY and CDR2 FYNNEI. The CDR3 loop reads CASRESGAGTDTQYF. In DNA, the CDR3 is TGTGCCAGCAGAGAGAGCGGGGCGGGGACAGATACGCAGTATTTT.

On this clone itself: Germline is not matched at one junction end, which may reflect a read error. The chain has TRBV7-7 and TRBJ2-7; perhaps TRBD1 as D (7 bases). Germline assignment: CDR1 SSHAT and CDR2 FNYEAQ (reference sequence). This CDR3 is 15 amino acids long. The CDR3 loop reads CASSLAVQGSYEQYF. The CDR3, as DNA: TGTGCTAGCAGCTTAGCGGTACAGGGGAGCTACGAGCAGTACTTC.

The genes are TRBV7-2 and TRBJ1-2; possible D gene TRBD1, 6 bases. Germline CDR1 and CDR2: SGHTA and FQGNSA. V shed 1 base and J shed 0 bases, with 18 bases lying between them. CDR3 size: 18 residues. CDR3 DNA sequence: TGTGCCAGCAGCTTAGATTTACAGGGTACACTTCCTAACTATGGCTACACCTTC. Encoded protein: CASSLDLQGTLPNYGYTF.

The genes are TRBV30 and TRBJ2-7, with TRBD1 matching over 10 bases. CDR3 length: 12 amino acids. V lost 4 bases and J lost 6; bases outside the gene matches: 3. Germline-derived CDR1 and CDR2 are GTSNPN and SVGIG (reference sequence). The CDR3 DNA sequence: TGTGCCTGGACCCGGGACAGGGGCGAGCAGTACTTC. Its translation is CAWTRDRGEQYF.

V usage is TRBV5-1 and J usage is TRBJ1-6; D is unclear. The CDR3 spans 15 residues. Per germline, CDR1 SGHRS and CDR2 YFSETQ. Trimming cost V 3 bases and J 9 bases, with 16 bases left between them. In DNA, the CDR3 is TGCGCCAGCAGCTCAAGCGGCGGGTTTACTTCACCCCTCCACTTT. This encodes CASSSSGGFTSPLHF.

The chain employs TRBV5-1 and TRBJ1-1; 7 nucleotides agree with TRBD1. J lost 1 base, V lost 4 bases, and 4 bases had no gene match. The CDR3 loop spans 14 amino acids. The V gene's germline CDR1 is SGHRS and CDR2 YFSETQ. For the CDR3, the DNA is TGCGCCAGCAGCAGGACAGGAGAGAACACTGAAGCTTTCTTT. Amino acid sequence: CASSRTGENTEAFF.

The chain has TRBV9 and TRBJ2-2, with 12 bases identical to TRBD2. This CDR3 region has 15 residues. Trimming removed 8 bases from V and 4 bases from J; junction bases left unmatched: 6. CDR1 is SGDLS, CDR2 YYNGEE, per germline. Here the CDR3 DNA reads TGTGCCAGTACCCCGACTAGCGGGAGCACCGGGGAGCTGTTTTTT. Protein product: CASTPTSGSTGELFF.

The CDR3 bases are TGTGCCAGCAGTGAAACCCGGGGACAGGATGAAAAACTGTTTTTT. This encodes CASSETRGQDEKLFF. The V gene is TRBV2, the J gene TRBJ1-4; 8 bases are shared with TRBD1. Germline CDR1 is SNHLY and CDR2 is FYNNEI. V lost 2 bases and J lost 6; bases outside the gene matches: 5. This CDR3 region has 15 residues.

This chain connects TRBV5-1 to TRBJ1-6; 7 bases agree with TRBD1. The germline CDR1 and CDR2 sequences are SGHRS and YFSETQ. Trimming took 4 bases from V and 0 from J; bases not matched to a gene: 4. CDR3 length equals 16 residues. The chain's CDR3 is CASSPGQSSYNSPLHF. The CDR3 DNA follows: TGCGCCAGCAGCCCGGGACAGAGCTCCTATAATTCACCCCTCCACTTT.

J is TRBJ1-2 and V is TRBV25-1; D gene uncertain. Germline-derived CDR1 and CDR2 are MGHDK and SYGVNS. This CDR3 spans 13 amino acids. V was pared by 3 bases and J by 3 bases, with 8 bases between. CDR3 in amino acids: CASSDFPDYGYTF. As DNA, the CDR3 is TGTGCCAGCAGTGACTTTCCGGACTATGGCTACACCTTC.

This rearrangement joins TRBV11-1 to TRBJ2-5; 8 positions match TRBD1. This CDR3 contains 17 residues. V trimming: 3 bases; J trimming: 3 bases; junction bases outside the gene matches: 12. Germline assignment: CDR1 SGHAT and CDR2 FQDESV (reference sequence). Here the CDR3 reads CASSFFAAPTGEETQYF. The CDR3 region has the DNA TGTGCCAGCAGCTTCTTCGCTGCTCCGACAGGGGAAGAGACCCAGTACTTC.

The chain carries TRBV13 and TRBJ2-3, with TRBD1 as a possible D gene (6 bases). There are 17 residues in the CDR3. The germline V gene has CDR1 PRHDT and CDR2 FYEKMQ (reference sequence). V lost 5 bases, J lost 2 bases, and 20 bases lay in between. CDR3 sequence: CASSTPTGPTNTDTQYF. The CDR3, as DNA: TGTGCCAGCAGCACCCCGACAGGTCCCACAAACACAGATACGCAGTATTTT.

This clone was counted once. The chain's CDR3 is CASSPQGQGLRKAFF. CDR3 DNA sequence: TGTGCCAGCTCGCCCCAGGGACAGGGGCTGAGGAAAGCTTTCTTT. The chain uses TRBV18 and TRBJ1-1; 10 bases are a match to TRBD1. Germline assignment: CDR1 KGHSH and CDR2 LQKENI. With V trimmed by 6 bases and J by 9 bases, 13 bases remained unmatched. This CDR3 is 15 amino acids long.

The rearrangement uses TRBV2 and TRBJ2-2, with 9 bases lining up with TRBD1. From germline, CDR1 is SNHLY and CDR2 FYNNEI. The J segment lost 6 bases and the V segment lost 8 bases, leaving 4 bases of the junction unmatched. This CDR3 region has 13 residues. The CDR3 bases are TGTGCCAGCCTAGACAGGGGGGCCGGGGAGCTGTTTTTT. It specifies CASLDRGAGELFF.